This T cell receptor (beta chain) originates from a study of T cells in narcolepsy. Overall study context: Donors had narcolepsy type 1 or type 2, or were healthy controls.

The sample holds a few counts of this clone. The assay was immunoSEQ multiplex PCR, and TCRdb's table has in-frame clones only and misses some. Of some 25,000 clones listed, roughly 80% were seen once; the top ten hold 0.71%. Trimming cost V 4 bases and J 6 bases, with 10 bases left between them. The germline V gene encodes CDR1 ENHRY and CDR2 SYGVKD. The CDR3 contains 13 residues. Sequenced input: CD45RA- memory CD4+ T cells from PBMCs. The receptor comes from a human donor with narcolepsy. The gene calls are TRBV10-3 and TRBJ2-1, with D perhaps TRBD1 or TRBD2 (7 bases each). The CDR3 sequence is CAISGRGGNEQFF. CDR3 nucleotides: TGTGCCATCAGTGGCAGGGGGGGCAATGAGCAGTTCTTC.